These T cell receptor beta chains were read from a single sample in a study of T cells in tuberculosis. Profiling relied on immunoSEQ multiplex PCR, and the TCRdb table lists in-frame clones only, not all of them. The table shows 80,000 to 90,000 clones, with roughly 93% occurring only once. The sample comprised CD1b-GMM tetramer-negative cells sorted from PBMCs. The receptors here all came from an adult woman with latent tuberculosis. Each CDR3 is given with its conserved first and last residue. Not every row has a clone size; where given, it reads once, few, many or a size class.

CDR3aa: CASGVGGITGELFF; v_gene: TRBV11-3; abundance: -; j_gene: TRBJ2-2
CDR3aa: CASSRGGDSFF; v_gene: TRBV27; abundance: -; j_gene: TRBJ1-1
CDR3aa: CASSIDRSTDTQYF; v_gene: TRBV19; abundance: -; j_gene: TRBJ2-3
CDR3aa: CASSWDRGTNTEAFF; v_gene: TRBV5-1; abundance: -; j_gene: TRBJ1-1
CDR3aa: CASSLGPPGINSPLHF; v_gene: TRBV7-9; abundance: -; j_gene: TRBJ1-6
CDR3aa: CASSYSRESPLHF; v_gene: TRBV6-6; abundance: -; j_gene: TRBJ1-6
CDR3aa: CASLPRGVNYGYTF; v_gene: TRBV2; abundance: -; j_gene: TRBJ1-2
CDR3aa: CASSSPTGILNYGYTF; v_gene: TRBV7-2; abundance: -; j_gene: TRBJ1-2
CDR3aa: CASSLGLAGGAYNEQFF; v_gene: TRBV7-2; abundance: -; j_gene: TRBJ2-1
CDR3aa: CASSLVLAGGKRSETQYF; v_gene: TRBV5-4; abundance: -; j_gene: TRBJ2-5
CDR3aa: CASSLEPSTDTQYF; v_gene: TRBV7-2; abundance: -; j_gene: TRBJ2-3
CDR3aa: CASSTRQGTYYGYTF; v_gene: TRBV7-2; abundance: -; j_gene: TRBJ1-2
CDR3aa: CASTGGRSYNEQFF; v_gene: TRBV10-2; abundance: -; j_gene: TRBJ2-1
CDR3aa: CAISEWVGGNNSPLHF; v_gene: TRBV10-3; abundance: -; j_gene: TRBJ1-6
CDR3aa: CASGTGQGGNYGYTF; v_gene: TRBV9; abundance: -; j_gene: TRBJ1-2
CDR3aa: CASSNAMNRATDTQYF; v_gene: TRBV5-6; abundance: -; j_gene: TRBJ2-3
CDR3aa: CAWSVGGVVSGYTF; v_gene: TRBV30; abundance: -; j_gene: TRBJ1-2
CDR3aa: CASSRGQGTWDTEAFF; v_gene: TRBV5-4; abundance: -; j_gene: TRBJ1-1
CDR3aa: CASSYNFWDRENDEQYF; v_gene: TRBV11-2; abundance: -; j_gene: TRBJ2-7
CDR3aa: CASSLVPGDTEAFF; v_gene: TRBV5-1; abundance: -; j_gene: TRBJ1-1
CDR3aa: CASSNGAGGGRFNEQFF; v_gene: TRBV19; abundance: once; j_gene: TRBJ2-1
CDR3aa: CASSQDLGVSEQFF; v_gene: TRBV4-1; abundance: -; j_gene: TRBJ2-1
CDR3aa: CSVEGDRPSTDTQYF; v_gene: TRBV29-1; abundance: -; j_gene: TRBJ2-3
CDR3aa: CASSLKGQGATNEKLFF; v_gene: TRBV5-4; abundance: -; j_gene: TRBJ1-4
CDR3aa: CASSEGLYQETQYF; v_gene: TRBV6-1; abundance: -; j_gene: TRBJ2-5
CDR3aa: CASSRLQGKETQYF; v_gene: TRBV5-6; abundance: -; j_gene: TRBJ2-5
CDR3aa: CARKTVSYNSPLHF; v_gene: TRBV6-4; abundance: -; j_gene: TRBJ1-6